This TCR beta chain was identified during a study of blood T cell repertoires in COVID-19. Across the whole study: T cells, B-cell-depleted T cells, or PBMCs provided the cDNA or gDNA that served as material.

The CDR3 has 15 amino acids. Germline CDR1 and CDR2: SGHVS and FQNEAQ. Trimming stripped 3 bases from V and 3 bases from J, with 9 bases between. Produced via immunoSEQ multiplex PCR; TCRdb's table is partial and in-frame only. This sample has roughly 350,000 clones, with roughly 85% found just once. This sequence originates from a woman aged 18-35 years with acute or convalescent COVID-19. The sample comprised peripheral blood. V is TRBV7-8 and J is TRBJ2-6; TRBD2 is a possible D gene (6 bases). CDR3 in amino acids: CASSFQGGGANVLTF. In DNA, the CDR3 is TGTGCCAGCAGCTTCCAGGGAGGTGGGGCCAACGTCCTGACTTTC. Looking up the rest from reference TRBV7-8 and TRBJ2-6 gives the full variable domain: GAGVSQSPRYKVAKRGQDVALRCDPISGHVSLFWYQQALGQGPEFLTYFQNEAQLDKSGLPSDRFFAERPEGSVSTLKIQRTQQEDSAVYLCASSFQGGGANVLTFGAGSRLTVL.